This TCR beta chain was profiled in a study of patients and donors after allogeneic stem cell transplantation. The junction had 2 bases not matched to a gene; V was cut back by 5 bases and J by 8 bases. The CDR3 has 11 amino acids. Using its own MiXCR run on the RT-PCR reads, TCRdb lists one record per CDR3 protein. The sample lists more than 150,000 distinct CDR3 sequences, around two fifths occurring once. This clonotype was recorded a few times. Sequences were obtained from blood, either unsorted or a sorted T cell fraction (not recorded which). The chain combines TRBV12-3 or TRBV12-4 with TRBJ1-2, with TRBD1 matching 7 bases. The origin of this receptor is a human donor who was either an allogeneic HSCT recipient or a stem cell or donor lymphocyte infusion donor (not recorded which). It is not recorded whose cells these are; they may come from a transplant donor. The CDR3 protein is CASSQGQGYTF. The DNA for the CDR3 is TGTGCCAGCAGTCAGGGACAGGGCTACACCTTC.